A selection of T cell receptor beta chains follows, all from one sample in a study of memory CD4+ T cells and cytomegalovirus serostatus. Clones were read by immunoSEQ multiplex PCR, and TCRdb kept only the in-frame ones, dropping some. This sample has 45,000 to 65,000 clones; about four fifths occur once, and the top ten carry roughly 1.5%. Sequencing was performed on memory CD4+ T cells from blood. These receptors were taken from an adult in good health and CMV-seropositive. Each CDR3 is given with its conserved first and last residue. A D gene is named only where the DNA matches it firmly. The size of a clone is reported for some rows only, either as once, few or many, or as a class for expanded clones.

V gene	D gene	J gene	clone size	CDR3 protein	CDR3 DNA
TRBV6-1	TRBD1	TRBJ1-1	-	CASRGVTGERTEAFF	TGTGCCAGCAGGGGAGTGACAGGGGAGAGGACTGAAGCTTTCTTT
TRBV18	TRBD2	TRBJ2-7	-	CASSPPGGALSYEQYF	TGTGCCAGCTCACCGCCCGGGGGGGCATTATCCTACGAGCAGTACTTC
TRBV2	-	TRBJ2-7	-	CAINGGAFEQYF	TGTGCCATTAATGGAGGGGCGTTCGAGCAGTACTTC
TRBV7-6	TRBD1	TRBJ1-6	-	CASSPGRGPNSPLHF	TGTGCCAGCAGCCCTGGAAGGGGGCCTAATTCACCCCTCCACTTT
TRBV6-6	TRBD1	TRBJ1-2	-	CASSPDRGRGYGYTF	TGTGCCAGCAGCCCTGACAGGGGCCGAGGCTATGGCTACACCTTC
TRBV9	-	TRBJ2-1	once	CASSVGQNLNEQFF	TGTGCCAGCAGCGTAGGACAGAATCTGAATGAGCAGTTCTTC
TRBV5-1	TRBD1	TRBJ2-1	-	CASSGDSFGEQFF	TGCGCCAGCAGCGGGGACAGTTTCGGTGAGCAGTTCTTC
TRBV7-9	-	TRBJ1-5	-	CASSLVVNQPQHF	TGTGCCAGCAGCTTAGTCGTCAATCAGCCCCAGCATTTT
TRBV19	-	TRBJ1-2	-	CASTMGEGGSYGYTF	TGTGCCAGTACCATGGGTGAGGGAGGGAGCTATGGCTACACCTTC
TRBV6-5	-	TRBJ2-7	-	CASSTRGTAMIEQYF	TGTGCCAGCAGTACTCGCGGGACGGCTATGATCGAGCAGTACTTC
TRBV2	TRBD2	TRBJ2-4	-	CASRGTSGSAKNIQYF	TGTGCCAGCAGGGGGACTAGCGGGAGTGCCAAAAACATTCAGTACTTC
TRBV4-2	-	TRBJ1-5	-	CASSQDVSGDSQPQHF	TGTGCCAGCAGCCAAGATGTATCTGGGGATAGTCAGCCCCAGCATTTT
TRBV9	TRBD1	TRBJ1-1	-	CASSVSHSPTRQGIDTEAFF	TGTGCCAGCAGCGTTTCCCACTCACCAACAAGACAGGGAATAGACACTGAAGCTTTCTTT
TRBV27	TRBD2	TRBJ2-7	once	CASSFPAGGRYEQYF	TGTGCCAGCAGTTTTCCAGCGGGAGGGAGGTACGAGCAGTACTTC
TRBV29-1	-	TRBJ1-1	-	CSVSDPGEAFF	TGCAGCGTCTCGGACCCTGGGGAAGCTTTCTTT
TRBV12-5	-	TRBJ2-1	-	CASGLLRGEQFF	TGTGCTAGTGGTTTGCTCAGGGGTGAGCAGTTCTTC
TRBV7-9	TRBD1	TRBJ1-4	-	CASSIGGGSEKLFF	TGTGCCAGCAGTATAGGGGGCGGGAGTGAAAAACTGTTTTTT
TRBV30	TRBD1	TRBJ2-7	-	CACSGTGVDEQYF	TGTGCCTGCTCCGGGACAGGGGTCGACGAGCAGTACTTC
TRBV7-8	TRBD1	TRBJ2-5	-	CASSLAGGTGREETQYF	TGTGCCAGCAGCTTAGCGGGGGGGACAGGGCGGGAAGAGACCCAGTACTTC
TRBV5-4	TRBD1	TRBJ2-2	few	CASGNPGQGTPGTGELFF	TGTGCCAGCGGCAACCCGGGACAGGGGACCCCGGGCACCGGGGAGCTGTTTTTT
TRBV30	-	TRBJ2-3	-	CAWGFSTDTQYF	TGTGCCTGGGGTTTTAGCACAGATACGCAGTATTTT
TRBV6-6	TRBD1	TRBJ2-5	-	CASSGTGGLKETQYF	TGTGCCAGCAGTGGGACAGGAGGATTAAAAGAGACCCAGTACTTC
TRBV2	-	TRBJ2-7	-	CASNTRNYPQYF	TGTGCCAGCAACACGAGGAATTACCCGCAGTACTTC
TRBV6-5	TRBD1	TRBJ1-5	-	CASSPGTGRNQPQHF	TGTGCCAGCAGCCCTGGGACAGGGAGGAATCAGCCCCAGCATTTT
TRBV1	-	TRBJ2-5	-	CTSSQPTPLLTSGRARRETQYF	TGCACCAGCAGCCAACCAACTCCCCTCCTTACTAGCGGGAGGGCCAGGCGAGAGACCCAGTACTTC
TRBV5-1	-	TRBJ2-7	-	CASSLDGGTSYEQYF	TGCGCCAGCAGCTTGGATGGTGGGACCTCCTACGAGCAGTACTTC
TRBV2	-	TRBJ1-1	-	CASIQNRAREAFF	TGTGCCAGCATCCAAAATCGAGCCAGAGAAGCTTTCTTT
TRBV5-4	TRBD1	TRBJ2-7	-	CASSLEQGGEQYF	TGTGCCAGCAGCTTGGAACAGGGGGGCGAGCAGTACTTC
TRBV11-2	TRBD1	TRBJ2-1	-	CASSLSAGGSYNEQFF	TGTGCCAGCAGCTTATCCGCAGGGGGTAGCTACAATGAGCAGTTCTTC
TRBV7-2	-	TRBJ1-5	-	CASSSQGSNQPQHF	TGTGCCAGCAGCTCCCAGGGGAGCAATCAGCCCCAGCATTTT
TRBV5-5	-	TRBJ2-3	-	CASSFGGIGTDTQYF	TGTGCCAGCAGCTTCGGGGGAATAGGAACAGATACGCAGTATTTT
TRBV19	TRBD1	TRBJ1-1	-	CASSTTGDTEAFF	TGTGCCAGTAGTACTACAGGGGACACTGAAGCTTTCTTT
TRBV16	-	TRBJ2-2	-	CASSQGTLNTGELFF	TGTGCCAGCAGCCAGGGGACATTGAACACCGGGGAGCTGTTTTTT
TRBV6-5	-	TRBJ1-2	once	CASARQGNYGYTF	TGTGCCAGCGCGCGGCAGGGAAACTATGGCTACACCTTC
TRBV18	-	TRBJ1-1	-	CASSPLRASGVTEAFF	TGTGCCAGCTCCCCTTTAAGGGCTTCGGGGGTCACTGAAGCTTTCTTT
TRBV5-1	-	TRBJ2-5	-	CASSLDGPAETQYF	TGCGCCAGCAGCTTGGACGGCCCGGCAGAGACCCAGTACTTC
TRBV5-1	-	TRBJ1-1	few	CASSWGGDGEAFF	TGCGCCAGCAGCTGGGGAGGGGACGGCGAAGCTTTCTTT
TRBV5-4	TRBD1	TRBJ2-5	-	CASSGDRGSQETQYF	TGTGCCAGCAGCGGGGACAGGGGGTCCCAAGAGACCCAGTACTTC
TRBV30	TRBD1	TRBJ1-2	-	CAWSVRDRRFNYGYTF	TGTGCCTGGAGTGTAAGGGACAGAAGATTTAACTATGGCTACACCTTC
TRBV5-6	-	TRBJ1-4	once	CASSYPSGPQGEKLFF	TGTGCCAGCAGTTACCCATCGGGACCCCAGGGTGAAAAACTGTTTTTT
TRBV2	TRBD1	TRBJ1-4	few	CASQYQGAKREKLFF	TGTGCCAGCCAATACCAGGGGGCGAAGAGAGAAAAACTGTTTTTT
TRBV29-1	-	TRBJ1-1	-	CSVEVFIGTEAFF	TGCAGCGTTGAGGTATTTATCGGGACTGAAGCTTTCTTT
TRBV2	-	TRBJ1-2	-	CASSETQGMGYGYTF	TGTGCCAGCAGTGAAACCCAGGGGATGGGCTATGGCTACACCTTC
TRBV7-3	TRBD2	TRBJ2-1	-	CASSPSGSGGDEQFF	TGTGCCAGCAGCCCTAGCGGGAGTGGAGGGGATGAGCAGTTCTTC
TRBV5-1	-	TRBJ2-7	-	CASSATFTSYEQYF	TGCGCCAGCAGTGCGACGTTTACCTCCTACGAGCAGTACTTC
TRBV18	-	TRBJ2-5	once	CASSPGFQETQYF	TGTGCCAGCTCACCGGGGTTCCAAGAGACCCAGTACTTC
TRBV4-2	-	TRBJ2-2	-	CASSQEATGELFF	TGTGCCAGCAGCCAAGAGGCAACCGGGGAGCTGTTTTTT
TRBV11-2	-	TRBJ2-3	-	CASSSSGSGLDTQYF	TGTGCCAGCAGCTCCTCCGGGAGTGGTTTAGATACGCAGTATTTT
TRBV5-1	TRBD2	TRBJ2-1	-	CASSKVAGGDNEQFF	TGCGCCAGCAGCAAGGTAGCGGGGGGGGACAATGAGCAGTTCTTC
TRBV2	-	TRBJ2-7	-	CASSEWGGTAYEQYF	TGTGCCAGCAGTGAGTGGGGCGGGACCGCCTACGAGCAGTACTTC
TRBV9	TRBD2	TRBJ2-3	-	CASSAVGGSGDTQYF	TGTGCCAGCAGCGCCGTGGGGGGGTCGGGAGATACGCAGTATTTT
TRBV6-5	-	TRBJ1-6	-	CASSYSVLLNNSPLHF	TGTGCCAGCAGTTACTCAGTGCTGCTGAATAATTCACCCCTCCACTTT
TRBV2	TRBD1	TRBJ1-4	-	CASSPIQGARSEKLFF	TGTGCCAGCAGCCCCATACAGGGGGCGAGGAGTGAAAAACTGTTTTTT
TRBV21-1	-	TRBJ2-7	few	CASSRDEQYF	TGTGCCAGCAGCCGGGACGAGCAGTACTTC
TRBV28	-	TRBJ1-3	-	CASSSGWAGNTIYF	TGTGCCAGCAGTTCCGGGTGGGCTGGAAACACCATATATTTT
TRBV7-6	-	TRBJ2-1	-	CASSLVSSAGEQFF	TGTGCCAGCAGCTTAGTGTCGTCCGCGGGTGAGCAGTTCTTC
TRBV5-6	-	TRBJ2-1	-	CASSLYWRGDDNEQFF	TGTGCCAGCAGCTTGTATTGGCGAGGGGACGACAATGAGCAGTTCTTC
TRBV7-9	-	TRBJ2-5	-	CASSLVAGPRETQYF	TGTGCCAGCAGCTTAGTTGCCGGGCCCCGGGAGACCCAGTACTTC
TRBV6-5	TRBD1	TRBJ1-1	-	CASISSGGRTQAFF	TGTGCCAGCATCTCATCAGGGGGCAGGACTCAAGCTTTCTTT
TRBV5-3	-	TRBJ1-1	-	CARSLVRGFPSEAFF	TGTGCCAGAAGCTTGGTACGGGGTTTCCCCTCTGAAGCTTTCTTT